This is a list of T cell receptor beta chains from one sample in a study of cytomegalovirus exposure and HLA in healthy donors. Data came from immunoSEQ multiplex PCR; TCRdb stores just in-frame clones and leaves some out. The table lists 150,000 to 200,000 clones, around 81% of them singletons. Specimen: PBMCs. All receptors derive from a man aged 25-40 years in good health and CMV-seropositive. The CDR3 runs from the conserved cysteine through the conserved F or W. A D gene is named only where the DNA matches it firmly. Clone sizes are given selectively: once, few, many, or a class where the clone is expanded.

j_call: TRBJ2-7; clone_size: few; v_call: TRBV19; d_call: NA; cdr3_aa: CASSSQGAEQYF; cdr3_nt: TGTGCCAGTAGCTCACAGGGTGCCGAGCAGTACTTC
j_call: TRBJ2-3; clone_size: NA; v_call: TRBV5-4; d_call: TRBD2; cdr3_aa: CASSLISGGTDTQYF; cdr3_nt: TGTGCCAGCAGCTTGATTAGCGGGGGAACAGATACGCAGTATTTT
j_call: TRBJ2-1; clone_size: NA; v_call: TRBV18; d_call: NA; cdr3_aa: CASSPELMFSSYNEQFF; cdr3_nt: TGTGCCAGCTCACCAGAATTGATGTTTAGCTCCTACAATGAGCAGTTCTTC
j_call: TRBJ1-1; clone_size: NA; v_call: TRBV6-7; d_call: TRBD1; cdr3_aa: CASSYSVLLDRERCDTEAFF; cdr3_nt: TGTGCCAGCAGTTACTCGGTCCTACTGGACAGGGAAAGGTGCGACACTGAAGCTTTCTTT
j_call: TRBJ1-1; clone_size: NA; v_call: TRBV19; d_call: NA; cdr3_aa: CASSPGVGTEAFF; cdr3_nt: TGTGCCAGTAGTCCGGGAGTAGGGACTGAAGCTTTCTTT
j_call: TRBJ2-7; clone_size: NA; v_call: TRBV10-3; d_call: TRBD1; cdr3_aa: CAAGQGPSYEQYF; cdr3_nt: TGTGCCGCCGGACAGGGACCTTCCTACGAGCAGTACTTC
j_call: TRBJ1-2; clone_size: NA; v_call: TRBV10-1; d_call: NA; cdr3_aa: CASVEGDGYTF; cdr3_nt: TGCGCCAGCGTAGAGGGTGATGGCTACACCTTC
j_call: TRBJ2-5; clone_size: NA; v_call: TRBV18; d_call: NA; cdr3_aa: CASSPADTTQETQYF; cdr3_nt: TGTGCCAGCTCACCAGCGGATACAACCCAAGAGACCCAGTACTTC
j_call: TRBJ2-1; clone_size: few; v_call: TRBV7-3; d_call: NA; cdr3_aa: CASSEDFSEQFF; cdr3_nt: TGTGCCAGCAGCGAAGACTTCAGTGAGCAGTTCTTC
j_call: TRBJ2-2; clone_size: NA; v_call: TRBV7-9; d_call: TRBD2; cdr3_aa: CASSLAAGEEELFF; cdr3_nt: TGTGCCAGCAGCTTAGCAGCGGGGGAGGAGGAGCTGTTTTTT
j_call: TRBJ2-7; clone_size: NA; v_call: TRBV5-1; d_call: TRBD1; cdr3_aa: CASSLGQGSNEQYF; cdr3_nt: TGCGCCAGCAGCTTGGGACAGGGTTCCAACGAGCAGTACTTC
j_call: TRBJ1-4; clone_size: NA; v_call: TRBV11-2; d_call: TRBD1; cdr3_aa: CASSLIGTGEKLFF; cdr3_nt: TGTGCCAGCAGCTTAATCGGGACAGGAGAAAAACTGTTTTTT
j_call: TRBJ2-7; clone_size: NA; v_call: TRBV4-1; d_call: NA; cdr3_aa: CASSQGDGSYEQYF; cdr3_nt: TGCGCCAGCAGCCAAGGAGACGGGTCCTACGAGCAGTACTTC
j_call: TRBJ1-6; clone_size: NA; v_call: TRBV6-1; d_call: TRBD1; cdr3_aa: CASSRTGYNSPLHF; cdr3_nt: TGTGCCAGCTCTCGGACAGGGTATAATTCACCCCTCCACTTT
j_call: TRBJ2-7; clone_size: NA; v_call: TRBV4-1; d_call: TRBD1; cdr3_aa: CASSQMTGTGTSYEQYF; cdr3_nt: TGCGCCAGCAGCCAAATGACCGGGACAGGCACCTCCTACGAGCAGTACTTC
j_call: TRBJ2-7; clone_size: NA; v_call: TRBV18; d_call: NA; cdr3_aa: CASSPSQGQSYEQYF; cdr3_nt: TGTGCCAGCTCACCGTCGCAGGGACAATCCTACGAGCAGTACTTC
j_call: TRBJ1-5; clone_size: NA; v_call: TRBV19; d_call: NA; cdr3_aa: CASTRRGTPQHF; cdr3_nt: TGTGCCAGTACCCGTCGGGGGACGCCCCAGCATTTT
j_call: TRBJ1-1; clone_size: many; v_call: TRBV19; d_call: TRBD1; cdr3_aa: CASSIGTVPLAFF; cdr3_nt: TGTGCCAGTAGTATTGGGACAGTTCCATTGGCTTTCTTT
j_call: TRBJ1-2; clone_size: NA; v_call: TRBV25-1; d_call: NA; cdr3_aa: CASSELGGTNYGYTF; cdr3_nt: TGTGCCAGCAGTGAATTGGGAGGAACCAACTATGGCTACACCTTC
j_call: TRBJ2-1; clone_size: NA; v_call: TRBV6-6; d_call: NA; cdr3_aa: CASSGSVGAYNEQFF; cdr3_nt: TGTGCCAGCAGTGGCTCCGTAGGGGCGTACAATGAGCAGTTCTTC